These T cell receptor beta chains were read from a single sample in a study of cytomegalovirus exposure and HLA in healthy donors. The method was immunoSEQ multiplex PCR; TCRdb's version includes in-frame clones alone and lacks a portion of them. The sample carries about 200,000 clones, more than 75% recorded once. The specimen sequenced was PBMCs. These receptors all stem from a male donor in good health and CMV-seronegative. Both conserved end residues are part of each CDR3. A D gene is named only where the DNA matches it firmly. Size values are once, few and many counts, or a class for expanded clones, and some rows have none.

j_call,clone_size,d_call,cdr3_length,v_call,cdr3_nt,cdr3_aa
TRBJ1-4,-,-,13,TRBV29-1,TGCAGCGTTGCGGGGATAACTAATGAAAAACTGTTTTTT,CSVAGITNEKLFF
TRBJ2-3,-,TRBD2,14,TRBV7-9,TGTGCCAGCAGCATTAGCGGGAGGACAGATACGCAGTATTTT,CASSISGRTDTQYF
TRBJ2-3,-,TRBD2,16,TRBV7-2,TGTGCCAGCAGCCCTGCGCTAGCGGAATTTACAGATACGCAGTATTTT,CASSPALAEFTDTQYF
TRBJ2-3,-,-,14,TRBV18,TGTGCCAGCTCGTGGACAGACGGCACAGATACGCAGTATTTT,CASSWTDGTDTQYF
TRBJ2-1,few,TRBD1,15,TRBV6-5,TGTGCCAGCAGCCTACAGGGGGACCCCTACAATGAGCAGTTCTTC,CASSLQGDPYNEQFF
TRBJ1-3,once,-,15,TRBV28,TGTGCCAGCAGGTGGGACAATCGGCCTGGAAACACCATATATTTT,CASRWDNRPGNTIYF
TRBJ2-1,-,TRBD2,14,TRBV4-1,TGCGCCAGCAGCCAAGCGCGGACTAGCCATGAGCAGTTCTTC,CASSQARTSHEQFF
TRBJ2-5,-,-,13,TRBV5-1,TGCGCCAGCAGCTTGGGGCGGATCGGGACCCAGTACTTC,CASSLGRIGTQYF
TRBJ2-7,-,TRBD1,16,TRBV27,TGTGCCAGCAGTTTAAGGGGACAGGGGACCCATAACGAGCAGTACTTC,CASSLRGQGTHNEQYF
TRBJ1-3,-,TRBD1,17,TRBV9,TGTGCCAGCAGCGTAGAATCGGGACAGGGGGCTGGAAACACCATATATTTT,CASSVESGQGAGNTIYF
TRBJ2-1,-,TRBD2,15,TRBV7-3,TGTGCCAGCAGCGTAGGACTAGCGGACTACAATGAGCAGTTCTTC,CASSVGLADYNEQFF
TRBJ2-1,-,-,14,TRBV5-1,TGCGCCAGCAGCTCGACAGGAGTCTCCAATGAGCAGTTCTTC,CASSSTGVSNEQFF
TRBJ2-7,-,TRBD2,15,TRBV5-4,TGTGCCAGCAGCTTCTCCTGGGGGGGAACCTACGAGCAGTACTTC,CASSFSWGGTYEQYF
TRBJ2-3,-,-,17,TRBV7-8,TGTGCCAGCAGCCTCCGGGTCGCGGGCCTTTACGTGGATACGCAGTATTTT,CASSLRVAGLYVDTQYF
TRBJ2-5,once,-,13,TRBV5-1,TGCGCCAGCAGCTCCGGGATCGGGGAGACCCAGTACTTC,CASSSGIGETQYF
TRBJ2-4,-,TRBD2,13,TRBV27,TGTGCCAGCAGCGCCGGGGGGGATGGCATTCAGTACTTC,CASSAGGDGIQYF
TRBJ2-3,-,-,14,TRBV18,TGTGCCAGCTCACCATCCCGACATGGGGATACGCAGTATTTT,CASSPSRHGDTQYF
TRBJ1-1,few,-,13,TRBV19,TGTGCCAGTAGTAAGGAAGCGGGCACTGAAGCTTTCTTT,CASSKEAGTEAFF
TRBJ2-2,-,-,12,TRBV6-5,TGTGCCAGCAGTCCTAGTCCCGGGGAGCTGTTTTTT,CASSPSPGELFF
TRBJ2-1,-,-,15,TRBV9,TGTGCCAGCAGCGTAGCGGCGAGGCTTGACAATGAGCAGTTCTTC,CASSVAARLDNEQFF
TRBJ2-1,-,TRBD1,15,TRBV25-1,TGTGCCAGCAGTGGGCCCGGGACAGGGTTAAATGAGCAGTTCTTC,CASSGPGTGLNEQFF
TRBJ1-1,-,TRBD1,14,TRBV27,TGTGCCAGCAGCCTATCAGGGGGGTACACTGAAGCTTTCTTT,CASSLSGGYTEAFF